These 32 T cell receptor beta chains originate from one sample sequenced in a study of response to subunit inactivated influenza vaccine. TCRdb passed the RT-PCR reads through MiXCR, listing each CDR3 protein once. The data show 500,000 or so distinct CDR3 sequences, 15% to 20% seen once. Material: CD4+ T cells sorted from PBMCs, obtained less than 25 months after vaccination. The receptors originated from a man aged 45 to 70 who received an inactivated influenza vaccine.

This chain uses TRBV5-5 with TRBJ1-1; D possibly corresponds to TRBD1 (5 bases). Germline-derived CDR1 and CDR2 are SGHKS and YYEKEE (reference sequence). V lost 4 bases and J lost 0, with 10 bases in between. The CDR3 loop spans 14 amino acids. The CDR3 loop is CASSTGHLNTEAFF. In DNA, the CDR3 is TGTGCCAGCAGCACCGGACACTTGAACACTGAAGCTTTCTTT.

The V call is TRBV6-1, the J call TRBJ2-4, with D possibly being TRBD2 (7 bases). Trimming stripped 1 base from V and 0 bases from J, with 22 bases between. The CDR3 covers 20 residues. CDR1 is MNHNS, CDR2 SASEGT, per germline. CDR3 residues: CASSEVSGGLVTLAKNIQYF. As DNA, the CDR3 is TGTGCCAGCAGTGAAGTTTCCGGGGGGCTGGTTACTTTAGCCAAAAACATTCAGTACTTC.

This clonotype was observed a few times. The CDR3 here is CASSSQGGGGSPLHF. The CDR3 coding sequence is TGTGCCAGCAGTTCCCAAGGGGGGGGTGGTTCACCCCTCCACTTT. This chain links TRBV28 with TRBJ1-6; possible D gene TRBD1, 6 bases. The V end lost 4 bases, the J end lost 9 bases, and 16 bases lay between the germline ends. The CDR3 contains 15 residues. The V gene's germline CDR1 is MDHEN and CDR2 SYDVKM.

This clonotype was seen a few times. The chain joins TRBV19 to TRBJ2-1; tentatively, D is TRBD2 (6 bases). This CDR3 spans 15 amino acids. Trimming shortened V by 5 bases and J by 10 bases, and 21 bases separated the two germline ends. Looked up from germline, CDR1 is LNHDA and CDR2 is SQIVND (reference sequence). CDR3 DNA sequence: TGTGCCAGTAGTGCTCGGGACTGGTATACAACCGAGCAGTTCTTC. This encodes CASSARDWYTTEQFF.

A word on this clonotype: This sequence may be a read error, since a much larger clone differs from it by one base. CDR3 sequence reads: CASSQDGDTETQYF. CDR3 nucleotide sequence: TGCGCCAGCAGCCAAGACGGCGACACAGAGACGCAGTATTTT. The chain is built from TRBV4-1 and TRBJ2-3; D is ambiguous. CDR1 and CDR2 (germline): MGHRA, YSYEKL. The CDR3 is 14 amino acids.

The sample holds a few counts of this clonotype. V is TRBV12-3 or TRBV12-4 and J is TRBJ2-7; the D gene is possibly TRBD1 (6 bases). V lost 0 bases and J lost 6, with 12 bases in between. This CDR3 has 14 amino acids. CDR3 in DNA: TGTGCCAGCAGTTTAGCGCACAGGGACGCCGAGCAGTACTTC. This encodes CASSLAHRDAEQYF.

V is TRBV10-2 and J is TRBJ2-1; tentatively, D is TRBD2 (7 bases). V lost 6 bases and J 3 bases, leaving 12 bases between the germline ends. The CDR3 contains 14 residues. Per germline, CDR1 WSHSY and CDR2 SAAADI. This chain's CDR3 is CASRARGGYNEQFF. CDR3 sequence (DNA): TGCGCCAGCAGGGCGAGGGGGGGCTACAATGAGCAGTTCTTC.

The CDR3 coding sequence is TGTGCCAGCAGCGTAGGAATCAGGCGGGGGTTACCCTACGAGCAGTACTTC. Encoded protein: CASSVGIRRGLPYEQYF. This rearrangement joins TRBV9 to TRBJ2-7; 7 bases match TRBD2. The CDR3 totals 17 residues. Germline V gives CDR1 SGDLS, CDR2 YYNGEE. V was pared by 0 bases and J by 2 bases, with 11 bases of the junction left unmatched.

This clonotype was recorded a few times. The chain couples TRBV24-1 to TRBJ2-7, with D maybe TRBD1 (6 bases). Germline V CDR1 and CDR2: KGHDR, SFDVKD. The V and J ends lost 2 bases and 7 bases respectively, with 20 bases between them. The CDR3 is made up of 16 amino acids. CDR3 nucleotides: TGTGCCACCAGTGATTCCCGGACAGCGAGGCCAGGAGAGCAGTACTTC. This codes for CATSDSRTARPGEQYF.

This clonotype was observed a few times. This chain connects TRBV11-3 to TRBJ2-2; 7 positions match TRBD1. Germline CDR1 and CDR2: SGHNT and YENEEA. The CDR3 runs to 14 residues. V was clipped by 3 bases and J by 3 bases; unmatched bases: 1. The CDR3 reads CASSLGQHTGELFF. The CDR3 DNA reads as TGTGCCAGCAGCTTGGGACAGCACACCGGGGAGCTGTTTTTT.

This chain links TRBV20-1 with TRBJ2-1; TRBD2 matches 11 bases. V lost 2 bases to trimming and J lost 3 bases; unmatched junction nucleotides: 6. The CDR3 runs 16 residues. CDR1 is DFQATT and CDR2 is SNEGSKA in the germline V gene (reference sequence). The CDR3 DNA reads TGCAGTGCTAGACTTAGCGGGAGGGCCTTCTACAATGAGCAGTTCTTC. Its translation: CSARLSGRAFYNEQFF.

V usage is TRBV20-1 and J usage is TRBJ2-7, with TRBD2 as a possible D gene (5 bases). Germline V gene data show CDR1 as DFQATT and CDR2 as SNEGSKA (reference sequence). V was trimmed by 6 bases and J by 2 bases, leaving 17 bases between them. There are 14 residues in the CDR3. The CDR3 reads CSARAALPPYEQYF. The CDR3, as DNA: TGCAGTGCGAGGGCGGCACTGCCCCCCTACGAGCAGTACTTC.

In its sample, this clonotype was seen a few times. CDR3 sequence: CAISNEGRTYGYTF. CDR3 DNA sequence: TGTGCCATCAGCAATGAGGGCCGGACCTATGGCTACACCTTC. This rearrangement joins TRBV10-3 to TRBJ1-2, with D hard to call. Germline CDR1 ENHRY, CDR2 SYGVKD. The germline V and J ends were trimmed by 6 bases and 4 bases, with 15 bases remaining between them. CDR3 length: 14 amino acids.

This chain uses TRBV11-2 with TRBJ2-1; D ambiguous. V lost 6 bases and J lost 7, with 16 bases in between. Germline CDR1 and CDR2: SGHAT and FQNNGV. This CDR3 region has 14 residues. Here the CDR3 reads CASRLGGRANEQFF. The CDR3 DNA reads as TGTGCCAGCAGGCTTGGCGGTAGGGCGAATGAGCAGTTCTTC.

This clonotype was seen more than once but under ten times. The chain uses TRBV6-2 or TRBV6-3 and TRBJ2-3; D uncertain. Trimming took 2 bases from V and 1 from J, leaving 22 bases between them. This CDR3 is built from 19 residues. Germline values: CDR1 MNHEY, CDR2 SVGEGT. CDR3 nucleotides: TGTGCCAGCAGTTACCTTTCGGCGCAGAACTCTAGAGGCACAGATACGCAGTATTTT. Protein product: CASSYLSAQNSRGTDTQYF.

This clonotype was observed at least ten times. This chain joins TRBV20-1 and TRBJ2-5; possible D gene TRBD2, 6 bases. The CDR3 contains 15 residues. CDR1 DFQATT and CDR2 SNEGSKA come from the germline V gene (reference sequence). V was trimmed by 4 bases and J by 1 base, leaving 16 bases between them. CDR3 sequence: CSAIQVGDFQETQYF. CDR3 DNA: TGCAGTGCTATCCAGGTGGGGGACTTCCAAGAGACCCAGTACTTC.

This clonotype came up many times. V is TRBV9 and J is TRBJ2-2; D is ambiguous. The germline gives CDR1 SGDLS, CDR2 YYNGEE. The CDR3 covers 12 residues. V lost 0 bases and J lost 6, with 3 bases in between. The CDR3 sequence: CASSVGPGELFF. The CDR3 DNA follows: TGTGCCAGCAGCGTAGGCCCCGGGGAGCTGTTTTTT.

The sample holds many counts of this clonotype. The rearrangement links TRBV12-3 or TRBV12-4 to TRBJ2-7; D uncertain. The CDR3 extends over 18 amino acids. Trimming removed 3 bases at V and 4 bases at J, with 25 bases between. The chain's CDR3 is CASSFVAGLRSLGYEQYF. The CDR3 DNA reads TGTGCCAGCAGTTTCGTCGCCGGGCTTAGGTCCTTAGGGTACGAGCAGTACTTC.

This clonotype was counted a few times. One end of the junction varies from germline; a read error may be responsible. V usage is TRBV20-1 and J usage is TRBJ1-2; D not resolved. CDR1 is DFQATT, CDR2 SNEGSKA, per germline (reference sequence). CDR3 length: 10 residues. CDR3 sequence (DNA): TGCAGTGCTAGAGATCGTACAAGCCCCTTC. Its protein product is CSARDRTSPF.

The sample holds many counts of this clonotype. This sequence joins TRBV20-1 and TRBJ2-3, with a tentative D call TRBD1 (7 bases). Trimming pared 1 base from V and 3 bases from J, leaving 17 bases between. The CDR3 loop spans 16 amino acids. Germline loops: CDR1 DFQATT, CDR2 SNEGSKA (reference sequence). DNA for the CDR3: TGCAGTGCTAGAGTATCCCAGGGGGGCAGGACAGATACGCAGTATTTT. Amino acid sequence: CSARVSQGGRTDTQYF.

Ten or more counts support this clonotype. V gene TRBV20-1 combines with J gene TRBJ2-3, with D maybe TRBD2 (6 bases). Germline CDR1 and CDR2: DFQATT and SNEGSKA (reference sequence). The ends were cut back, 3 bases at V and 1 base at J, with 14 bases in the middle. The CDR3 covers 15 residues. This CDR3 reads CSASEGGAGTDTQYF. The DNA of the CDR3 is TGCAGTGCTAGTGAGGGCGGGGCCGGCACAGATACGCAGTATTTT.

The gene calls are TRBV10-3 and TRBJ2-1; D is unclear. Trimming shortened V by 0 bases and J by 12 bases, and 9 bases separated the two germline ends. From germline, CDR1 is ENHRY and CDR2 SYGVKD. This CDR3 has 12 residues. This chain's CDR3 is CAISESRPSQFF. The CDR3 region has the DNA TGTGCCATCAGTGAGTCGAGACCCTCGCAGTTCTTC.

This clonotype was seen ten or more times. An end of the junction differs from the germline gene, which may be a read error. The genes are TRBV7-9 and TRBJ2-3; D remains unclear. The CDR3 has 13 amino acids. Germline V gene lookup returns CDR1 SEHNR and CDR2 FQNEAQ (reference sequence). The CDR3 region is CASSLEVPGPLHF. The CDR3 DNA is TGTGCCAGCAGCTTAGAAGTCCCGGGCCCGCTACATTTT.

This sequence joins TRBV11-2 and TRBJ2-3; tentatively, D is TRBD2 (6 bases). The length of the CDR3 is 18 residues. In germline, CDR1 is SGHAT, CDR2 FQNNGV. V dropped 5 bases and J dropped 1 base, with 22 bases sitting between them. CDR3 DNA: TGTGCCAGCAGCCAAGCCCCACAGCGATCGGGGGGCACAGATACGCAGTATTTT. The encoded protein is CASSQAPQRSGGTDTQYF.

This clonotype was seen a handful of times. V is TRBV20-1 and J is TRBJ2-1; 12 nucleotides agree with TRBD2. V dropped 6 bases and J dropped 7; count of bases not matched to a gene: 10. The CDR3 spans 15 residues. Germline CDR1 and CDR2: DFQATT and SNEGSKA (reference sequence). CDR3 sequence: CSAPVTSGSGNEQFF. CDR3 DNA sequence: TGCAGTGCACCTGTGACTAGCGGGAGCGGTAATGAGCAGTTCTTC.

The rearrangement uses TRBV18 and TRBJ2-2; the match to TRBD2 covers 10 bases. CDR1 and CDR2 (germline): KGHSH, LQKENI. The CDR3 consists of 13 residues. V gave up 3 bases and J gave up 11 bases; unmatched junction bases: 3. CDR3 protein: CASSPGLASELFF. DNA for the CDR3: TGTGCCAGCTCACCGGGACTAGCGTCCGAGCTGTTTTTT.

This clonotype was observed a handful of times. The V and J genes are TRBV12-3 or TRBV12-4 and TRBJ2-7; TRBD1 aligns across 8 bases. The CDR3 is made up of 14 amino acids. V shed 6 bases, J shed 6 bases, and the junction held 10 bases outside the gene matches. In DNA, the CDR3 is TGTGCCAGCAGCCCTAGGACAGGGTCGCTCGAGCAGTACTTC. It codes for CASSPRTGSLEQYF.

V gene TRBV6-5 combines with J gene TRBJ2-3; possibly TRBD2 for D (7 bases). The CDR3 spans 16 residues. Trimming took 1 base from V and 1 from J, leaving 12 bases between them. Germline-derived CDR1 and CDR2 are MNHEY and SVGAGI. CDR3 in DNA: TGTGCCAGCAGTTACTTTGGGGGGGGCGGCACAGATACGCAGTATTTT. It is translated as CASSYFGGGGTDTQYF.

This clonotype was found many times. This chain joins TRBV29-1 and TRBJ1-1, with TRBD1 as a possible D gene (6 bases). The germline V gene has CDR1 SQVTM and CDR2 ANQGSEA. The V gene lost 4 bases and the J gene lost 6 bases, with 12 bases spanning the gap. This CDR3 spans 12 amino acids. Written as DNA, the CDR3 is TGCAGCGTTGGAGGGGGGGGAGCTGAAGCTTTCTTT. It specifies CSVGGGGAEAFF.

V usage is TRBV14 and J usage is TRBJ1-5, with D possibly matching TRBD1 (5 bases). The V gene's germline CDR1 is SGHDN and CDR2 FVKESK. CDR3 length: 16 amino acids. The V end was cut by 2 bases, the J end by 3 bases, with 14 bases between. CDR3 in amino acids: CASSQFLPGVNQPQHF. The CDR3 DNA follows: TGTGCCAGCAGCCAATTCCTCCCGGGGGTCAATCAGCCCCAGCATTTT. The full variable domain, rest sourced from reference TRBV14 and TRBJ1-5, is EAGVTQFPSHSVIEKGQTVTLRCDPISGHDNLYWYRRVMGKEIKFLLHFVKESKQDESGMPNNRFLAERTGGTYSTLKVQPAELEDSGVYFCASSQFLPGVNQPQHFGDGTRLSIL.

This clonotype came up a few times. This chain links TRBV20-1 with TRBJ2-7; 10 positions match TRBD1. J gave up 2 bases and V 6 bases, and 7 bases lay outside the gene matches. The CDR3 consists of 14 residues. Germline CDR1 reads DFQATT; CDR2 reads SNEGSKA (reference sequence). In nucleotides, the CDR3 is TGCAGTGCGGAAGGGGACAGGGGCCCCTACGAGCAGTACTTC. This sequence encodes CSAEGDRGPYEQYF.

This sequence joins TRBV20-1 and TRBJ1-2; weak D call: TRBD1 (5 bases). This CDR3 is built from 12 residues. Trimming removed 5 bases at V and 5 bases at J, with 12 bases between. In germline, CDR1 is DFQATT, CDR2 SNEGSKA (reference sequence). In DNA, the CDR3 is TGCAGTGCTCGGGACTTTATGTATGGCTACACCTTC. Translating gives CSARDFMYGYTF.